Each of the 7 T cell receptor beta chains below was sequenced from the same sample in a study of neurological immune-mediated disorders. TCRdb itself ran the 5' RACE reads through MiXCR, one entry per CDR3 protein. The profile shows about 50,000 distinct CDR3 sequences, approximately 9.1% of them singletons. This sample's time point: longitudinal time-point 1 (baseline). The sample taken for sequencing was PBMCs. All receptors come from a woman between 35 and 50 years old in good health.

This clonotype was counted many times. The chain is built from TRBV20-1 and TRBJ2-1, with 9 bases matching TRBD2. CDR1 and CDR2 from the germline V gene are DFQATT and SNEGSKA (reference sequence). The CDR3 is 16 residues long. V trimming: 2 bases; J trimming: 3 bases; junction bases outside the gene matches: 8. The CDR3 loop reads CSARTLAGVIYNEQFF. CDR3 in DNA: TGCAGTGCTAGAACCTTAGCGGGAGTCATCTACAATGAGCAGTTCTTC.

Ten or more counts support this clonotype. In nucleotides, the CDR3 is TGCAGTGCTGCCTTTCTCAACACAGATACGCAGTATTTT. Protein: CSAAFLNTDTQYF. The gene calls are TRBV20-1 and TRBJ2-3; D not certain. The CDR3 extends over 13 amino acids. CDR1 is DFQATT and CDR2 is SNEGSKA in the germline V gene (reference sequence). The ends were cut back, 5 bases at V and 2 bases at J, with 11 bases in the middle.

This clonotype was found many times. The chain recombines TRBV4-3 with TRBJ2-1, with 9 bases aligning to TRBD2. This CDR3 spans 16 amino acids. J lost 7 bases, V lost 4 bases, and 11 bases had no gene match. Germline assignment: CDR1 LGHNA and CDR2 YSLEER. CDR3: CASSPGSSGIGNEQFF. CDR3 DNA: TGCGCCAGCAGCCCCGGGTCTAGCGGGATAGGGAATGAGCAGTTCTTC.

This clonotype was seen ten or more times. The CDR3 is CASSQTTSGANEQYF. CDR3 nucleotides: TGCGCCAGCAGCCAAACGACTAGCGGGGCCAACGAGCAGTACTTC. The rearrangement uses TRBV4-3 and TRBJ2-7, with 11 positions matching TRBD2. V lost 2 bases, J lost 5 bases, and 5 bases stayed unmatched. CDR1 is LGHNA and CDR2 is YSLEER in the germline V gene. This CDR3 region has 15 residues.

The chain uses TRBV5-1 and TRBJ1-1; perhaps TRBD1 as D (6 bases). The CDR3 has 15 residues. Germline CDR1 reads SGHRS; CDR2 reads YFSETQ. V lost 2 bases and J lost 5, with 16 bases in between. The CDR3 here is CASSFAGEVSTEAFF. CDR3 nucleotides: TGCGCCAGCAGCTTCGCAGGGGAGGTTTCGACTGAAGCTTTCTTT.

This clonotype was counted many times. The rearrangement uses TRBV6-6 and TRBJ2-1; 10 bases fit TRBD2. In germline, CDR1 is MNHNY, CDR2 SVGAGI (reference sequence). There are 17 residues in the CDR3. V gave up 5 bases and J gave up 1 base; unmatched junction bases: 8. CDR3 DNA sequence: TGTGCCAGCAGTGCTGCCGGGACTAGCGCATCCTACAATGAGCAGTTCTTC. Its protein product is CASSAAGTSASYNEQFF.

This clonotype was observed many times. This chain uses TRBV12-3 or TRBV12-4 with TRBJ2-5; no reliable D call. V shed 1 base and J shed 5 bases, with 17 bases lying between them. The CDR3 covers 16 residues. CDR3 sequence: CASSLEGTPEVETQYF. CDR3 DNA sequence: TGTGCCAGCAGTTTAGAGGGTACCCCCGAGGTCGAGACCCAGTACTTC.